A selection of T cell receptor beta chains follows, all from one sample in a study of regulatory T cells in long-lasting Graves disease. In TCRdb, the multiplex PCR reads were re-called with MiXCR into one record per CDR3 protein. The table has fewer than 650,000 distinct CDR3 sequences, 15% to 20% seen once. These data were likewise used in another study, on T cells in Graves' hyperthyroidism and ophthalmopathy.

The starting material was peripheral blood mononuclear cells (PBMCs), obtained at new diagnosis, from a patient treated with antithyroid drugs. The source is a woman aged 30 to 39 with Graves disease. Each CDR3 is given without its conserved first and last residue.

V,J,CDR3
TRBV30,TRBJ1-5,AWSADSRLSNQPQH
TRBV30,TRBJ2-7,AWSVGGTIYEQY
TRBV7-9,TRBJ2-1,ASSFLDRQF
TRBV2,TRBJ2-1,ASSEALTLVEQF
TRBV15,TRBJ2-7,ATSNGDRAVDEQY
TRBV7-9,TRBJ2-5,AIRGETQY
TRBV5-1,TRBJ2-1,ASSLASGGAVLNEQF
TRBV2,TRBJ2-3,ASNNDGGGTQY
TRBV19,TRBJ1-4,ASSTVDRGLEKLF
TRBV11-2,TRBJ1-6,ASSLSRLGGGSPLH
TRBV5-1,TRBJ2-1,ASSVGLAGLVEQF
TRBV27,TRBJ1-2,ASSVYANYGYT
TRBV28,TRBJ1-2,ASRGVDRVAYGYT
TRBV28,TRBJ2-2,ASRYLGGPNTGELF
TRBV10-3,TRBJ1-1,AISESVYTEAF
TRBV15,TRBJ2-5,ATSRPKETQY